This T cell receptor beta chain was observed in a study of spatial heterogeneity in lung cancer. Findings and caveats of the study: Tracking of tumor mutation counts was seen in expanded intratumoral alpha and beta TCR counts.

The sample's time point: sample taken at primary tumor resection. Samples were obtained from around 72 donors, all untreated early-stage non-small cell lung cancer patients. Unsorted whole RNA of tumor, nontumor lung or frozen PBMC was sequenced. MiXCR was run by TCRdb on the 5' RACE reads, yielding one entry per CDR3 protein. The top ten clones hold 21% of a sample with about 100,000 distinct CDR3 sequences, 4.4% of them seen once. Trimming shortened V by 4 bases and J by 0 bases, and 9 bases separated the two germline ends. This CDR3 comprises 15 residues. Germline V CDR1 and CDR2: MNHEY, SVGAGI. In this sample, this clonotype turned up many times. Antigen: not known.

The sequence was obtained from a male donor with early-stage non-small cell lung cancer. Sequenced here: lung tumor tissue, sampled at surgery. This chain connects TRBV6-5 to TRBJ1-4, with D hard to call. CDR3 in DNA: TGTGCCAGCAGTTTAACCTCTGCAACTAATGAAAAACTGTTTTTT. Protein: CASSLTSATNEKLFF.